Below are 15 T cell receptor beta chains sequenced from a single sample in a study of preoperative IRX-2 immunotherapy in early breast cancer (dated by TCRdb to the late 2010s). In light of the paper, this sample's treatment or condition label describes: preoperative locoregional IRX-2 cytokine immunotherapy. Libraries were built with the immunoSEQ multiplex PCR assay. TCRdb stores this immuneACCESS table with in-frame sequences only. Part of the clones is absent; in the studies checked, under half of the shortfall reflects unresolved V genes, and no reason is known for the rest. A total of more than 30,000 clones appear in this sample, about nine tenths of them only once. About 1.5% of the sample belongs to the ten largest clones. Source: tumor tissue, taken after IRX-2 immunotherapy. These receptors were collected from a human donor with breast cancer.

The J gene is TRBJ2-1, the V gene TRBV6-8, with a possible D match to TRBD1 (8 bases). Trimming shortened V by 5 bases and J by 7 bases, and 21 bases separated the two germline ends. CDR1 MNHGY and CDR2 SAAAGT come from the germline V gene. There are 16 residues in the CDR3. This CDR3 reads CASSGQLGQGGNEQFF. DNA of the CDR3: TGTGCCAGCAGTGGACAACTCGGACAGGGAGGGAATGAGCAGTTCTTC.

This chain uses TRBV6-8 with TRBJ1-1; 7 nucleotides align to TRBD1. Unmatched junction bases numbered 10, after V lost 6 bases and J lost 6 bases. Germline V gives CDR1 MNHGY, CDR2 SAAAGT. This CDR3 spans 14 amino acids. The DNA for the CDR3 is TGTGCCAGCAGGTCCCGACAGGGCTTGGCTGAAGCTTTCTTT. It is translated as CASRSRQGLAEAFF.

J is TRBJ2-5 and V is TRBV18, with D unresolved. V lost 0 bases and J lost 2, with 4 bases in between. The CDR3 extends over 13 amino acids. Germline V CDR1 and CDR2: KGHSH, LQKENI. CDR3 residues: CASSPPGQETQYF. The CDR3 region has the DNA TGTGCCAGCTCACCACCGGGACAAGAGACCCAGTACTTC.

This chain joins TRBV19 and TRBJ2-6; TRBD1 might be the D (5 bases). CDR1 and CDR2 (germline): LNHDA, SQIVND (reference sequence). The CDR3 covers 16 residues. Trimming took off 2 bases at V and 0 bases at J, with 8 bases between the two ends. CDR3 DNA sequence: TGTGCCAGTAGTATACACAGGAACTCTGGGGCCAACGTCCTGACTTTC. Encoded protein: CASSIHRNSGANVLTF.

The V gene is TRBV7-7, the J gene TRBJ2-1, with 10 bases matching TRBD2. There are 14 residues in the CDR3. Per the germline V gene, CDR1 is SSHAT and CDR2 is FNYEAQ (reference sequence). V gave up 3 bases and J gave up 7 bases; unmatched junction bases: 3. The CDR3 reads CASSLSGGDNEQFF. CDR3 nucleotide sequence: TGTGCCAGCAGCTTGAGCGGGGGGGATAATGAGCAGTTCTTC.

The chain carries TRBV6-8 and TRBJ1-2; no definite D call. This CDR3 contains 14 residues. Trimming took 0 bases from V and 4 from J, leaving 9 bases between them. Germline loops: CDR1 MNHGY, CDR2 SAAAGT. The CDR3 DNA reads TGTGCCAGCAGTTACTCGCCCATATTCTATGGCTACACCTTC. Protein sequence: CASSYSPIFYGYTF.

The chain uses TRBV12-2 and TRBJ1-1; the table assigns TRBD1, which was not confirmed against the DNA. TRBV12-2 is recorded as a pseudogene. This CDR3 has 17 amino acids. The CDR3 sequence is CASRLTPPNRGDTEAFF. The CDR3 DNA is TGTGCAAGTCGCTTAACTCCCCCCAACAGGGGGGACACTGAAGCTTTCTTT.

The chain has TRBV19 and TRBJ1-4; no clear D gene. Germline values: CDR1 LNHDA, CDR2 SQIVND (reference sequence). There are 14 residues in the CDR3. V lost 4 bases, J lost 7 bases, and 13 bases lay in between. CDR3: CASSTSDGIEKLFF. The CDR3 region has the DNA TGTGCCAGTAGTACCTCCGACGGGATTGAAAAACTGTTTTTT.

The chain recombines TRBV25-1 with TRBJ2-2; D gene ambiguous. From germline, CDR1 is MGHDK and CDR2 SYGVNS. This CDR3 is 15 amino acids long. The V end was cut by 3 bases, the J end by 0 bases, with 8 bases between. In DNA, the CDR3 is TGTGCCAGCAGTGATGCAGCGACGAACACCGGGGAGCTGTTTTTT. This gives the protein CASSDAATNTGELFF.

V is TRBV11-3 and J is TRBJ1-2; 10 bases map to TRBD1. Trimming took 5 bases from V and 4 from J; bases not matched to a gene: 10. Germline assignment: CDR1 SGHNT and CDR2 YENEEA. The CDR3 is 16 amino acids. CDR3 protein: CASSITGTGAFYGYTF. CDR3 DNA sequence: TGTGCCAGCAGCATAACCGGGACAGGGGCTTTCTATGGCTACACCTTC.

The chain carries TRBV9 and TRBJ2-3; 8 bases line up with TRBD2. Germline loops: CDR1 SGDLS, CDR2 YYNGEE. The ends lost 5 bases at V and 0 bases at J; junction bases unmatched: 14. The CDR3 consists of 18 residues. In DNA form, the CDR3 reads TGTGCCAGCAGTGAATTGATTAGCGGGGCCTATAGCACAGATACGCAGTATTTT. Translated, it gives CASSELISGAYSTDTQYF. Looking up the rest from reference TRBV9 and TRBJ2-3 gives the full variable domain: DSGVTQTPKHLITATGQRVTLRCSPRSGDLSVYWYQQSLDQGLQFLIQYYNGEERAKGNILERFSAQQFPDLHSELNLSSLELGDSALYFCASSELISGAYSTDTQYFGPGTRLTVL.

This chain connects TRBV6-8 to TRBJ2-7; 7 nucleotides align to TRBD1. Losses at the gene ends were 0 bases for V and 4 bases for J; bases not matched to a gene: 6. Germline loops: CDR1 MNHGY, CDR2 SAAAGT. The CDR3 loop spans 15 amino acids. The CDR3, as DNA: TGTGCCAGCAGTTACTCTGGACAGGACTCTTACGAGCAGTACGTC. Translated: CASSYSGQDSYEQYV.

This clone has a single count. The V gene is TRBV11-3, the J gene TRBJ2-3, with 10 bases fitting TRBD2. There are 15 residues in the CDR3. V trimming: 5 bases; J trimming: 1 base; junction bases outside the gene matches: 3. Germline values: CDR1 SGHNT, CDR2 YENEEA. CDR3 coding DNA: TGTGCCAGCAGCCAGGGGACTAGCGGCACAGATACGCAGTATTTT. This sequence encodes CASSQGTSGTDTQYF.

In this sample, this clone turned up once. The chain links TRBV6-4 to TRBJ2-7; D is uncertain. Trimming cost V 6 bases and J 5 bases, with 8 bases left between them. The V gene's germline CDR1 is MRHNA and CDR2 SNTAGT. This CDR3 comprises 11 residues. This chain's CDR3 is CASSLLNEQYF. The CDR3 DNA sequence: TGTGCCAGCAGCCTTCTTAACGAGCAGTACTTC.

This clone was counted only a few times. The chain uses TRBV11-3 and TRBJ2-2; 7 positions match TRBD2. CDR1 is SGHNT, CDR2 YENEEA, per germline. Unmatched junction bases numbered 10, after V lost 2 bases and J lost 4 bases. The CDR3 length is 17 residues. DNA for the CDR3: TGTGCCAGCAGCTTAAGCTTCGGGACTACTCTCACCGGGGAGCTGTTTTTT. It specifies CASSLSFGTTLTGELFF.